This entry describes one T cell receptor (beta chain). This clonotype has only a few counts. Its recognized antigen is unknown. Qualities for individual bases were not recorded, and no much larger clone is one base off. These data originate in a study of T cells after yellow fever vaccination (dated by TCRdb to the late 2010s). Background on the whole study: Libraries from fractions with low cell numbers were prepared with the SMART-Seq v4 Ultra Low Input RNA kit. The cohort comprised two healthy male donors, one aged 18 to 30 and one aged 30 to 39 years. Blood was drawn at multiple timepoints before and after primary and secondary immunization, with bulk PBMC replicates and cell subsets isolated. To follow T-cell clones before and after both primary and booster YFV17D yellow fever vaccination, bulk TCR alpha and beta repertoires underwent longitudinal sequencing.

Sample treatment or condition, as interpreted from the label and publication: live attenuated yellow fever vaccine strain. PBMCs were isolated from peripheral blood using a standard Ficoll-Paque protocol. Dynabeads CD4 and CD8 positive selection kits were used to isolate the CD4 and CD8 T-cell fractions. TriZol was used to extract RNA from bulk PBMCs, CD4 and CD8 fractions, and dextramer-positive and dextramer-negative fractions. From a lookup of the germline V gene, CDR1 and CDR2 are SGDLS and YYNGEE. The V end gives up 2 bases and the J end 5 bases, leaving 5 bases in the junction not matched to a gene. Spanning cysteine to phenylalanine, the CDR3 consists of 14 amino acids. The entry retains the CDR3 DNA only, 42 bases that are in frame from base 1. Instrument used: Illumina NovaSeq 6000. TCR cDNA was synthesized by 5'RACE template switching, which introduced a universal primer site and unique molecular identifiers. cDNA synthesis was primed from both the TCR alpha and TCR beta constant segments. Library amplification involved two PCR steps, and the second step added sample barcodes and sequencing adapters. Libraries were sequenced on Illumina HiSeq 2500 (2x100 bp) or NovaSeq (2x150 bp). Per the authors' processing: Demultiplexing of reads and collapsing into UMI consensus sequences were performed with MIGEC, and V(D)J alignment was carried out with MiXCR. Vaccine-responding clonotypes were defined with edgeR using replicate PBMC samples, requiring FDR below 0.01 and a log2 fold change above 5 up to day 15. CD4 or CD8 identity was assigned to each bulk clonotype according to whether the clonotype was present at higher abundance in the sequenced CD4 repertoire or the sequenced CD8 repertoire. Using fastp trimming at Q25 and MiXCR clonotype assembly, TCRdb reanalyzed the public sequencing data and kept in-frame beta chains. Every CDR3 protein is listed once, alongside the most common genes and DNA of its rows. None of the V and J calls come from the authors' own analysis; TCRdb made them. The sample has approximately 120,000 distinct CDR3 sequences on record, about 8.8% of them singletons. The biggest ten clones account for approximately 37% of the sample.

The paper as a whole reports these results and caveats: Because abundant contaminating clonotypes from the bulk population could be contained in FACS-sorted repertoires, computational filtering was required. The secondary T-cell response was weaker than the primary response but faster, peaking on day 5 instead of day 15. Because only a couple of donors were included in the study, the extent to which the findings can be generalized is limited. After the booster, most clones that had expanded after primary vaccination were detected again (approximately 97% of CD4 and around nine tenths of CD8), suggesting broad maintenance of memory. A small fraction of clonotypes showed up in both the CD4 and CD8 compartments, probably as a result of convergent recombination.

The source was CD8+ T cells sorted from PBMCs, collected on the day of the yellow fever booster vaccination. The TCR comes from a man between 18 and 35 years old who received the YFV17D yellow fever vaccine. The chain links TRBV9 with TRBJ2-7, with 9 bases in between that match TRBD1. In nucleotide form, the sequence is TGTGCCAGCAGCGTTACAGGGGGCCCCAACGAGCAGTACTTC. It codes for CASSVTGGPNEQYF.